This TCR beta chain was found in a study of cytomegalovirus exposure and HLA in healthy donors. Broader study findings: Listed as cytomegalovirus-associated were roughly 180 TCR beta chains.

Libraries were prepared by immunoSEQ multiplex PCR; TCRdb keeps only in-frame clonotypes and omits some of them. The table has 110,000 or so clones, about 91% seen once. CDR1 and CDR2 from the germline V gene are SGHTA and FQGNSA. CDR3 length: 15 residues. Losses at the gene ends were 4 bases for V and 4 bases for J; bases not matched to a gene: 7. With respect to this clone: The antigen is unknown.

The sample taken for sequencing was PBMCs. The chain couples TRBV7-2 to TRBJ1-3; 7 bases line up with TRBD1. The receptor comes from a man in his late teens or twenties in good health and CMV-seronegative. The CDR3 spells CASSWTGPIGNTIYF. For the CDR3, the DNA is TGTGCCAGCAGCTGGACAGGTCCTATCGGAAACACCATATATTTT.